The source of this TCR beta chain is a study of regulatory T cells in long-lasting Graves disease. About the research overall: Disease was considered persistent Graves' disease after over 5 years of antithyroid drugs (with positive TSH receptor antibodies). Overall study findings and caveats: Persistent patients shared more public clonotypes (under 3,000) than newly diagnosed patients (over 900). Relative to newly diagnosed Graves' patients, persistent ones had lower TCR diversity.

Documented time point: persistent/refractory GD, antithyroid drugs over 5 years with positive TRAb. The TCR library was prepared using RNA isolated from PBMCs. Patients were from an endocrinology department in Xi'an, China. Construction of the TCR beta libraries employed iRepertoire HTBI primers in conjunction with Arm-PCR of CDR3 regions. TCRdb re-derived calls from the multiplex PCR reads in MiXCR, one entry per CDR3 protein. The sample consists of 310,000 or so distinct CDR3 sequences, 22% of them appearing once. Worth noting for this clonotype: Its antigen remains unknown.

Losses at the gene ends were 5 bases for V and 0 bases for J; bases not matched to a gene: 3. Germline-derived CDR1 and CDR2 are DFQATT and SNEGSKA (reference sequence). There are 13 residues in the CDR3. This clonotype originated in a female donor with Graves disease. The sample was peripheral blood mononuclear cells (PBMCs), taken when the disease was refractory, from a patient treated with antithyroid drugs. The chain employs TRBV20-1 and TRBJ1-1; 7 bases line up with TRBD1. The CDR3 DNA is TGCAGTGCTTGGGACAGCATGAACACTGAAGCTTTCTTT. It translates to CSAWDSMNTEAFF.